Following are 7 T cell receptor beta chains from one sample sequenced in a study of blood T cell repertoires in COVID-19. TCRdb's copy holds only in-frame clones and misses some; the assay was immunoSEQ multiplex PCR. The data show 240,000 or so clones, 70% to 90% seen once. Specimen: PBMCs or T cells enriched from blood (not recorded which). The source is a man between 50 and 59 years old who had been exposed to COVID-19.

This chain connects TRBV4-2 to TRBJ2-7, with 11 bases that match TRBD2. Trimming at V came to 0 bases and at J to 3 bases, leaving 7 bases not matched to a gene. Germline V CDR1 and CDR2: LGHNA, YNFKEQ. The CDR3 extends over 17 amino acids. The DNA for the CDR3 is TGTGCCAGCAGCCAAGATCGGTCCCTAGCGGGGGGCTACGAGCAGTACTTC. This gives the protein CASSQDRSLAGGYEQYF.

The chain employs TRBV5-1 and TRBJ1-1; 9 bases are a match to TRBD1. Germline CDR1 reads SGHRS; CDR2 reads YFSETQ. This CDR3 has 14 residues. J gave up 6 bases and V 5 bases, and 8 bases lay outside the gene matches. The DNA of the CDR3 is TGCGCCAGCAGACGAGAACAGGGGGCCGCTGAAGCTTTCTTT. This codes for CASRREQGAAEAFF. Combining the CDR3 with reference TRBV5-1 and TRBJ1-1 gives the whole variable domain KAGVTQTPRYLIKTRGQQVTLSCSPISGHRSVSWYQQTPGQGLQFLFEYFSETQRNKGNFPGRFSGRQFSNSRSEMNVSTLELGDSALYLCASRREQGAAEAFFGQGTRLTVV.

The rearrangement uses TRBV12-3 or TRBV12-4 and TRBJ1-1, with TRBD1 matching 7 bases. V lost 6 bases, J lost 2 bases, and 3 bases stayed unmatched. The CDR3 totals 13 residues. CDR3 amino acids: CASRWDRNTEAFF. The DNA of the CDR3 is TGTGCCAGCAGATGGGACAGAAACACTGAAGCTTTCTTT.

J is TRBJ2-2 and V is TRBV6-4; D is perhaps TRBD2 (5 bases). CDR3 size: 14 residues. The germline V gene encodes CDR1 MRHNA and CDR2 SNTAGT. The V and J ends lost 4 bases and 2 bases respectively, with 8 bases between them. In DNA, the CDR3 is TGTGCCAGCAGTGGCGAGGGAAACACCGGGGAGCTGTTTTTT. Translation gives CASSGEGNTGELFF.

The V and J genes are TRBV5-1 and TRBJ2-1; D possibly corresponds to TRBD2 (6 bases). Germline CDR1 reads SGHRS; CDR2 reads YFSETQ. V lost 4 bases, J lost 0 bases, and 14 bases lay in between. The CDR3 contains 16 residues. The DNA for the CDR3 is TGCGCCAGCAGCCCGGGGCTAGCGTCCTCCTACAATGAGCAGTTCTTC. As protein: CASSPGLASSYNEQFF.

The rearrangement joins TRBV5-1 to TRBJ2-7, with a weak D call TRBD2 (5 bases). CDR1 SGHRS and CDR2 YFSETQ come from the germline V gene. CDR3 size: 14 residues. V gave up 0 bases and J gave up 3 bases, with 10 bases separating them. The CDR3 region is CASSLVPGNYEQYV. DNA for the CDR3: TGCGCCAGCAGCTTGGTACCGGGGAACTACGAGCAGTACGTC.

The chain is built from TRBV10-3 and TRBJ1-6; 7 positions agree with TRBD1. This CDR3 spans 19 amino acids. Germline lookup yields CDR1 ENHRY and CDR2 SYGVKD. The trim removed 2 bases at V and 4 bases at J, leaving 14 bases unmatched. The CDR3 DNA is TGTGCCATCAGTGAGCCGAGGGGACAGAGCTACCAATATAATTCACCCCTCCACTTT. Its protein product is CAISEPRGQSYQYNSPLHF.